Each of the 16 T cell receptor beta chains below was sequenced from the same sample in a study of blood T cell repertoires in COVID-19. Produced via immunoSEQ multiplex PCR; TCRdb's table is partial and in-frame only. The sample shows approximately 70,000 clones, 91% of them seen only once. Sequencing input: peripheral blood. The receptor source for this set is a human donor with active COVID-19. The donor label of this sample is uncertain.

This clone has just one count. The chain employs TRBV7-9 and TRBJ2-7; D is ambiguous. CDR1 is SEHNR and CDR2 is FQNEAQ in the germline V gene (reference sequence). V lost 3 bases and J 5 bases, leaving 14 bases between the germline ends. The CDR3 runs 14 residues. This CDR3 reads CASSFPPERDEQYF. DNA of the CDR3: TGTGCCAGCAGCTTTCCCCCTGAGCGCGACGAGCAGTACTTC.

This chain joins TRBV28 and TRBJ2-1, with 12 bases that match TRBD2. The CDR3 is made up of 14 amino acids. With V trimmed by 3 bases and J by 11 bases, 5 bases remained unmatched. In germline, CDR1 is MDHEN, CDR2 SYDVKM. Here the CDR3 reads CASSFRTSGTKQFF. CDR3 nucleotides: TGTGCCAGCAGTTTTAGGACTAGCGGGACCAAGCAGTTCTTC.

The chain carries TRBV9 and TRBJ2-2; 13 bases align to TRBD2. V lost 3 bases and J lost 4; bases outside the gene matches: 3. Germline V gene data show CDR1 as SGDLS and CDR2 as YYNGEE. This CDR3 comprises 16 residues. For the CDR3, the DNA is TGTGCCAGCAGCGCGGGACTAGCGGGATTCACCGGGGAGCTGTTTTTT. Translating gives CASSAGLAGFTGELFF.

CDR3 sequence reads: CASSVARENTEAFF. The CDR3 region has the DNA TGTGCCAGCAGCGTGGCCAGGGAGAACACTGAAGCTTTCTTT. The rearrangement uses TRBV7-2 and TRBJ1-1, with a weak D call TRBD1 (5 bases). Trimming took 5 bases from V and 1 from J, leaving 11 bases between them. Germline lookup yields CDR1 SGHTA and CDR2 FQGNSA. There are 14 residues in the CDR3.

The genes are TRBV11-2 and TRBJ2-5, with D perhaps TRBD1 (5 bases). V was cut by 6 bases and J by 2 bases, with 13 bases left in between. The germline CDR1 and CDR2 sequences are SGHAT and FQNNGV. The CDR3 sequence is 14 residues long. In DNA, the CDR3 is TGTGCCAGCAGTGTAGTCGCAGGGCAAGAGACCCAGTACTTC. Amino acids: CASSVVAGQETQYF.

The chain uses TRBV7-2 and TRBJ2-7, with 7 bases aligning to TRBD2. The CDR3 covers 15 residues. Germline values: CDR1 SGHTA, CDR2 FQGNSA. Trimming cost V 1 base and J 2 bases; bases outside gene matches: 5. The CDR3 sequence: CASSLGSGGTYEQYF. In DNA, the CDR3 is TGTGCCAGCAGCTTAGGATCGGGGGGAACCTACGAGCAGTACTTC. Full variable domain (rest looked up from reference TRBV7-2 and TRBJ2-7): GAGVSQSPSNKVTEKGKDVELRCDPISGHTALYWYRQSLGQGLEFLIYFQGNSAPDKSGLPSDRFSAERTGGSVSTLTIQRTQQEDSAVYLCASSLGSGGTYEQYFGPGTRLTVT.

The chain uses TRBV29-1 and TRBJ2-7; 8 nucleotides match TRBD1. The CDR3 covers 12 residues. Trimming at V came to 4 bases and at J to 6 bases, leaving 5 bases not matched to a gene. Germline assignment: CDR1 SQVTM and CDR2 ANQGSEA. The DNA of the CDR3 is TGCAGCGTTGGGACAGGGAGAGGCGAGCAGTACTTC. Translating gives CSVGTGRGEQYF.

The J gene is TRBJ1-3, the V gene TRBV4-1; D gene unclear. V lost 0 bases and J lost 4, with 16 bases in between. Germline V gives CDR1 MGHRA, CDR2 YSYEKL. CDR3 length: 17 residues. CDR3 sequence (DNA): TGCGCCAGCAGCCAAGATAATTCAGGACTCCGAGGAAACACCATATATTTT. It specifies CASSQDNSGLRGNTIYF.

The rearrangement uses TRBV18 and TRBJ2-5, with 8 bases aligning to TRBD2. Germline values: CDR1 KGHSH, CDR2 LQKENI. The CDR3 has 16 amino acids. The ends lost 3 bases at V and 5 bases at J; junction bases unmatched: 11. As DNA, the CDR3 is TGTGCCAGCTCACCCCTTGACCGAGCGGGAGTGGAGACCCAGTACTTC. Its protein is CASSPLDRAGVETQYF.

This clone was picked up one time. The genes are TRBV27 and TRBJ1-4; unclear D gene. Per the germline V gene, CDR1 is MNHEY and CDR2 is SMNVEV (reference sequence). Trimming cost V 5 bases and J 4 bases, with 14 bases left between them. The CDR3 runs 15 residues. CDR3 in amino acids: CASSLEGFGNEKLFF. CDR3 DNA sequence: TGTGCCAGCAGTCTCGAGGGCTTCGGTAATGAAAAACTGTTTTTT.

The chain couples TRBV3-1 (or the pseudogene TRBV3-2) to TRBJ2-3, with D unresolved. V was cut by 5 bases and J by 5 bases, with 5 bases left in between. This CDR3 is built from 11 residues. Germline V gives CDR1 LGHDT, CDR2 YNNKEL (reference sequence). DNA of the CDR3: TGTGCCAGCAGCTCCCAAGATACGCAGTATTTT. Its protein is CASSSQDTQYF.

This clone was seen just once. The chain combines TRBV18 with TRBJ1-5, with TRBD1 as a possible D gene (6 bases). V was clipped by 8 bases and J by 0 bases, with 14 bases between them. The CDR3 contains 15 residues. Germline V gene data show CDR1 as KGHSH and CDR2 as LQKENI. This CDR3 reads CASAATGSSNQPQHF. Here the CDR3 DNA reads TGTGCCAGCGCCGCCACAGGGAGTAGCAATCAGCCCCAGCATTTT.

CDR3 coding DNA: TGTGCCAGCAGCCGATGGGACGGGGGGAACACTGAAGCTTTCTTT. This translates into CASSRWDGGNTEAFF. This chain connects TRBV3-1 (or the pseudogene TRBV3-2) to TRBJ1-1; D possibly corresponds to TRBD1 (5 bases). Deletions cut 4 bases from V and 1 base from J, with 13 bases between. The CDR3 is made up of 15 amino acids. Germline V gene data show CDR1 as LGHDT and CDR2 as YNNKEL (reference sequence).

V is TRBV11-3 and J is TRBJ2-7; 7 bases are a match to TRBD2. Per the germline V gene, CDR1 is SGHNT and CDR2 is YENEEA. The CDR3 is 16 residues long. Trimming removed 4 bases from V and 7 bases from J; junction bases left unmatched: 16. This chain's CDR3 is CASSSPFVRGAGEQYF. The CDR3 DNA follows: TGTGCCAGCAGCTCCCCCTTCGTACGGGGAGCGGGGGAGCAGTACTTC.

This clone has a single count. One end of the junction is discordant with germline, which a read error may explain. The CDR3 sequence is CASSEGASSVPKLF. CDR3 nucleotides: TGCGCCAGCAGTGAGGGTGCCTCTAGCGTGCCAAAACTCTTC. The chain employs TRBV10-2 and TRBJ2-1, with a weak D call TRBD2 (6 bases). Germline V CDR1 and CDR2: WSHSY, SAAADI. The length of the CDR3 is 14 residues.

The chain carries TRBV10-3 and TRBJ2-1; TRBD2 matches at 16 bases. Germline trimming cut 3 bases from V and 15 bases from J; bases unmatched to any gene: 5. This CDR3 spans 14 amino acids. The germline gives CDR1 ENHRY, CDR2 SYGVKD. The CDR3 region is CAISDGTSGRAGFF. The CDR3 DNA is TGTGCCATCAGTGATGGGACTAGCGGGAGGGCGGGGTTCTTC.